The TCR beta chain under discussion was sequenced for a study of blood T cell repertoires in COVID-19. Whole-study context: COVID-19 samples, acute and convalescent, were from the United States, Italy and Spain. In each case, the material was cDNA or gDNA derived from T cells, B-cell-depleted T cells, or PBMCs.

The CDR3 loop spans 13 amino acids. CDR1 and CDR2 from the germline V gene are GTSNPN and SVGIG (reference sequence). V shed 4 bases, J shed 7 bases, and the junction held 3 bases outside the gene matches. This clone came up a few times. TCRdb's copy holds only in-frame clones and misses some; the assay was immunoSEQ multiplex PCR. The table has 200,000 to 250,000 clones, approximately 90% seen once. This clonotype was sampled from a woman between 40 and 55 years old with acute or convalescent COVID-19. Input material: peripheral blood. This chain links TRBV30 with TRBJ1-4; 10 positions agree with TRBD1. In DNA, the CDR3 is TGTGCCTGGATGACAGGGGGCCGTGAAAAACTGTTTTTT. It is translated as CAWMTGGREKLFF.